The clone carrying this T cell receptor (beta chain) was observed many times. One entry per CDR3 protein results from TCRdb running MiXCR on the RT-PCR reads. This sample has 550,000 to 750,000 distinct CDR3 sequences, with 13% to 15% found just once. The CDR3 sequence is 14 residues long. V was clipped by 3 bases and J by 0 bases, with 11 bases between them. The germline CDR1 and CDR2 sequences are DFQATT and SNEGSKA (reference sequence). The sequence derives from a female donor in good health, serving as a healthy control. This chain connects TRBV20-1 to TRBJ1-2, with D perhaps TRBD1 (5 bases). The material sequenced was memory CD4+ T cells from blood. CDR3 coding DNA: TGCAGTGCTAGGGCGGGGGTCCCTAACTATGGCTACACCTTC. The encoded protein is CSARAGVPNYGYTF.